This T cell receptor (beta chain) was identified during a study of shared clonotypes between healthy human individuals. Across the study: Three men and a couple of women, aged 18 to 49, were donors. There were three CD4 naive, three CD4 memory, two CD8 naive and one CD8 memory plates per donor. Whole-study findings and limits: Of the naive CD4 clonotypes, roughly 5.5% were shared across several donors.

On this clone itself: Its antigen is not known.

Generated by immunoSEQ multiplex PCR, the TCRdb table keeps only in-frame clones and is missing some. In the table there are about 2 million clones, about 95% of which are singletons. CDR1 is SEHNR and CDR2 is FQNEAQ in the germline V gene (reference sequence). Trimming took off 3 bases at V and 4 bases at J, with 19 bases between the two ends. The CDR3 totals 17 residues. In the naive CD8 group, cells lacked CD45RO and were positively selected for CCR7, so terminally differentiated effector memory CD45RA+ cells were left out. Donation came from healthy HIV-negative adults that had no recent acute infections or vaccinations.

The sample was naive CD8+ T cells sorted from blood. The chain joins TRBV7-9 to TRBJ2-1; D is possibly TRBD1 or TRBD2 (5 bases each). The clonotype originates from a man between 18 and 35 years old in good health. This CDR3 reads CASSFPWAGTTYNEQFF. The CDR3 nucleotides are TGTGCCAGCAGCTTCCCCTGGGCCGGGACGACTTACAATGAGCAGTTCTTC. The full variable domain, its missing parts supplied by reference TRBV7-9 and TRBJ2-1, is DTGVSQNPRHKITKRGQNVTFRCDPISEHNRLYWYRQTLGQGPEFLTYFQNEAQLEKSRLLSDRFSAERPKGSFSTLEIQRTEQGDSAMYLCASSFPWAGTTYNEQFFGPGTRLTVL.